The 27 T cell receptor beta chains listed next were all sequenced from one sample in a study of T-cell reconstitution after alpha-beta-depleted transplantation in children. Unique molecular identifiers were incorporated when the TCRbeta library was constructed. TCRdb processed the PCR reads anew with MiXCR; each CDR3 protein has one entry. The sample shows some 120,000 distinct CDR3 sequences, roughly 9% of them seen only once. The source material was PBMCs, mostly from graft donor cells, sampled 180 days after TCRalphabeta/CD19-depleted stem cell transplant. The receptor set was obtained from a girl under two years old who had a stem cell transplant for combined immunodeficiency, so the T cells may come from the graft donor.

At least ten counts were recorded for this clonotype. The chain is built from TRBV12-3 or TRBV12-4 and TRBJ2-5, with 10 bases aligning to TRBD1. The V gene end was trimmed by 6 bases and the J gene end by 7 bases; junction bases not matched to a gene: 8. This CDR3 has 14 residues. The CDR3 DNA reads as TGTGCCAGCAGACTTGGGACAGGGGATGGGACCCAGTACTTC. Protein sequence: CASRLGTGDGTQYF.

CDR3 sequence: CASSRGRSGNTIYF. Here the CDR3 DNA reads TGTGCCAGCAGCAGGGGTCGCTCTGGAAACACCATATATTTT. The rearrangement links TRBV12-3 or TRBV12-4 to TRBJ1-3; D may be TRBD1 (6 bases). With 6 bases removed from V and 0 bases from J, the gap between germline ends came to 9 bases. The CDR3 contains 14 residues.

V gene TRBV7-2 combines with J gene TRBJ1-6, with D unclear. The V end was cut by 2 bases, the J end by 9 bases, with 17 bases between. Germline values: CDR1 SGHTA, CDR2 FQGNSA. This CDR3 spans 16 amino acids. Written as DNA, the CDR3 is TGTGCCAGCAGCTTAATGCCGGCGGGGTTTTTTTCACCCCTCCACTTT. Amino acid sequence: CASSLMPAGFFSPLHF.

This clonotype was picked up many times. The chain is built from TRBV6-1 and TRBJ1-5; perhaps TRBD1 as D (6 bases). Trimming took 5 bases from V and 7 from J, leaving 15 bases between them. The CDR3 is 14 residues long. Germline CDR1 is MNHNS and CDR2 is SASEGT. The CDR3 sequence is CASSQTGTGQPQHF. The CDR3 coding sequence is TGTGCCAGCAGTCAAACAGGGACGGGCCAGCCCCAGCATTTT.

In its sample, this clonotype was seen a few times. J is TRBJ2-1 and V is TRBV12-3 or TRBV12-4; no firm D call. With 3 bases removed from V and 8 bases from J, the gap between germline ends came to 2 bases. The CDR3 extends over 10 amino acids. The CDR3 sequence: CASSFHEQFF. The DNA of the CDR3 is TGTGCCAGCAGTTTCCATGAGCAGTTCTTC.

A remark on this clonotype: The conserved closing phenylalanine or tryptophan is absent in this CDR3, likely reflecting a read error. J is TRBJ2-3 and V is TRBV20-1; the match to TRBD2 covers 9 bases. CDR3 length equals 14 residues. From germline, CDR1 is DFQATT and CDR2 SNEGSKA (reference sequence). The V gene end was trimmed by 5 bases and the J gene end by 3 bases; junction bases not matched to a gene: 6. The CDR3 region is CSASASGVTDTQYS. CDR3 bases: TGCAGTGCTTCGGCTAGCGGGGTTACAGATACGCAGTATTCT.

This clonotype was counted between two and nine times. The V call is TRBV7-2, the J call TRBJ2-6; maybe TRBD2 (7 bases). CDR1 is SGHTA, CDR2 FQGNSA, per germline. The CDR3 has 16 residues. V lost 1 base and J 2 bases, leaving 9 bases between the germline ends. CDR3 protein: CASSLEGGPGANVLTF. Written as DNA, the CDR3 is TGTGCCAGCAGCTTAGAGGGGGGGCCTGGGGCCAACGTCCTGACTTTC.

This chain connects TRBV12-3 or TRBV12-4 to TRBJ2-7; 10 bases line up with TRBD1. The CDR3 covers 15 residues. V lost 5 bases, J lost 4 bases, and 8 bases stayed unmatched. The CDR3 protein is CASSQSRDRGYEQYF. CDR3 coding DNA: TGTGCCAGCAGTCAAAGCCGGGACAGGGGTTACGAGCAGTACTTC.

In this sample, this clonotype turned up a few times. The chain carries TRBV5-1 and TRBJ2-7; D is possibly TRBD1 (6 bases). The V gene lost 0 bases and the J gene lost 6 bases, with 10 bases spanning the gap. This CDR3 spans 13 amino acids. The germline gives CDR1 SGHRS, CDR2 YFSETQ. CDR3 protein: CASSLDRVREQYF. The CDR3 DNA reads TGCGCCAGCAGCTTGGACAGGGTACGCGAGCAGTACTTC.

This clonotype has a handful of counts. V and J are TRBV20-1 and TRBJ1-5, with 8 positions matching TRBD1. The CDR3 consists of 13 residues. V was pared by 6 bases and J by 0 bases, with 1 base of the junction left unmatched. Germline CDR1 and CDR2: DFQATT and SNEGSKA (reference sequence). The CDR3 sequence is CSAGQVSNQPQHF. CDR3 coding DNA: TGCAGTGCGGGACAGGTTAGCAATCAGCCCCAGCATTTT.

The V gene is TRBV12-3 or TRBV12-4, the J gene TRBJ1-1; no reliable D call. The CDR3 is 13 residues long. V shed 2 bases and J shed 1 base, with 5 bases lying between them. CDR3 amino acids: CASSLWGNTEAFF. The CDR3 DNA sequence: TGTGCCAGCAGTTTATGGGGGAACACTGAAGCTTTCTTT.

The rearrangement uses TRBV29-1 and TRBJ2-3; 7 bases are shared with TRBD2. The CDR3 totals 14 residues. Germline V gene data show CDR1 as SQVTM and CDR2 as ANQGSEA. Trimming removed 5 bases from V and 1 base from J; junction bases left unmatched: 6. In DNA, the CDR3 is TGCAGCGTTCAACGGGGGGAAGGCACAGATACGCAGTATTTT. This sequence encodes CSVQRGEGTDTQYF.

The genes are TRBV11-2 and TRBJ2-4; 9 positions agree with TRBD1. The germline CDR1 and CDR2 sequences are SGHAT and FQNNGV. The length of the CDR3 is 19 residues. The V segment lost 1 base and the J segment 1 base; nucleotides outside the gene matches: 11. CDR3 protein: CASSLGDRAKFTAKNIQYF. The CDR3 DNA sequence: TGTGCCAGCAGCTTAGGGGACAGGGCTAAGTTTACTGCCAAAAACATTCAGTACTTC. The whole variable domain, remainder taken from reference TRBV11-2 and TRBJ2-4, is EAGVAQSPRYKIIEKRQSVAFWCNPISGHATLYWYQQILGQGPKLLIQFQNNGVVDDSQLPKDRFSAERLKGVDSTLKIQPAKLEDSAVYLCASSLGDRAKFTAKNIQYFGAGTRLSVL.

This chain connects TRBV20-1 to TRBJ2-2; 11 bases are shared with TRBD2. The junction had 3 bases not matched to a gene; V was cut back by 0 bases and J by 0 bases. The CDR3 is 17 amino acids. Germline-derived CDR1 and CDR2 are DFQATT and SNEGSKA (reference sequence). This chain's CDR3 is CSARDLAGGSNTGELFF. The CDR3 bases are TGCAGTGCTAGAGATCTAGCGGGAGGATCGAACACCGGGGAGCTGTTTTTT.

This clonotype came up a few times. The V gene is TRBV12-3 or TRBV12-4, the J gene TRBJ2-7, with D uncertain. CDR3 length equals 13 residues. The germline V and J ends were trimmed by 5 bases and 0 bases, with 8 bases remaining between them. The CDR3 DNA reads TGTGCCAGCAGTACCTCGGCCTCCTACGAGCAGTACTTC. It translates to CASSTSASYEQYF.

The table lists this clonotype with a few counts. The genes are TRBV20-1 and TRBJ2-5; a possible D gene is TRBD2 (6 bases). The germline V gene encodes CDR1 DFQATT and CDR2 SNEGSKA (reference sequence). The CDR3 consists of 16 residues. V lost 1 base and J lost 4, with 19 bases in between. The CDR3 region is CSARGLGDFRRETQYF. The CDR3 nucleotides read TGCAGTGCTAGAGGATTGGGGGACTTCCGTCGAGAGACCCAGTACTTC.

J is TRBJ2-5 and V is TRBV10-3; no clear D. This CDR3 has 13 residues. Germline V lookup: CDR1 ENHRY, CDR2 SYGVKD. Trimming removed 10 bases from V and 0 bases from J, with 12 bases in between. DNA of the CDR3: TGTGCCACGGCCCCCGGAAACCAAGAGACCCAGTACTTC. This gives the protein CATAPGNQETQYF.

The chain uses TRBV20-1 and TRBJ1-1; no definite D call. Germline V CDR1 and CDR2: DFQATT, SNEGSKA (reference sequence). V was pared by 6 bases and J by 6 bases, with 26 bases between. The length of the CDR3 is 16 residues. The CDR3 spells CSAEKTTTVQSSEAFF. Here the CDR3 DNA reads TGCAGTGCAGAAAAAACCACAACTGTTCAATCCTCTGAAGCTTTCTTT.

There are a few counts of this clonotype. This CDR3 is CAISELAGDGYTF. CDR3 DNA: TGTGCCATCAGTGAGTTGGCAGGGGATGGCTACACCTTC. This rearrangement joins TRBV10-3 to TRBJ1-2; TRBD1 is a possible D gene (6 bases). Germline CDR1 is ENHRY and CDR2 is SYGVKD. V lost 1 base and J 6 bases, leaving 9 bases between the germline ends. This CDR3 has 13 amino acids.

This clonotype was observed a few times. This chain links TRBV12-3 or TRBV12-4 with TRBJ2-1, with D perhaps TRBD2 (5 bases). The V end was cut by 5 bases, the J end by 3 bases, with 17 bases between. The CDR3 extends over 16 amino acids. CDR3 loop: CASSTDGGLYYNEQFF. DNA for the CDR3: TGTGCCAGCAGTACAGACGGAGGACTTTACTACAATGAGCAGTTCTTC.

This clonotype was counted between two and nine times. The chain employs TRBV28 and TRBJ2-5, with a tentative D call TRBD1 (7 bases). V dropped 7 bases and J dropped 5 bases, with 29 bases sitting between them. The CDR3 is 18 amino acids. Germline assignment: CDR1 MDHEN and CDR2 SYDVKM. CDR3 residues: CASTPRLRRGRIGETQYF. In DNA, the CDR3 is TGTGCCAGCACCCCAAGGTTAAGGAGGGGGCGCATCGGGGAGACCCAGTACTTC.

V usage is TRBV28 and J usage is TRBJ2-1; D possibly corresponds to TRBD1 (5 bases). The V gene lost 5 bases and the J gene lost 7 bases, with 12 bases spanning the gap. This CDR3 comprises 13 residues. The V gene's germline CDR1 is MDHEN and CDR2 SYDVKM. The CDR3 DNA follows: TGTGCCAGCAGTACAGGATTGGGGAATGAGCAGTTCTTC. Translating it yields CASSTGLGNEQFF.

Here the CDR3 reads CASRPGTSGTYHNEQFF. The DNA of the CDR3 is TGTGCCAGCAGGCCCGGGACTAGCGGAACCTACCACAATGAGCAGTTCTTC. This sequence joins TRBV12-3 or TRBV12-4 and TRBJ2-1; 11 positions agree with TRBD2. V was clipped by 6 bases and J by 5 bases; unmatched bases: 12. The CDR3 totals 17 residues.

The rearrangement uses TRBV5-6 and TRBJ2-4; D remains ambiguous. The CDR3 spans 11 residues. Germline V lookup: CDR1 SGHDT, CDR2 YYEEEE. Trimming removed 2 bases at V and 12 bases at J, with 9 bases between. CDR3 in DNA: TGTGCCAGCAGCTTAGGTTATAATCAGTACTTC. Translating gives CASSLGYNQYF.

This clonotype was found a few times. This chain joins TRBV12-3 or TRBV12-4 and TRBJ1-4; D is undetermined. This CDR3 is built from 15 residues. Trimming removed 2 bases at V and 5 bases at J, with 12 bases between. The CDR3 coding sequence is TGTGCCAGCAGTTTACGGGTCCCCGAGAATGAAAAACTGTTTTTT. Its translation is CASSLRVPENEKLFF.

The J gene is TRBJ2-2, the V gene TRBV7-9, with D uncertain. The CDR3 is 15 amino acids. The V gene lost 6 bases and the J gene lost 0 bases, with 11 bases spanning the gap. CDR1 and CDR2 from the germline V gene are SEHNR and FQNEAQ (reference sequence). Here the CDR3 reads CASSLRASNTGELFF. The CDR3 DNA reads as TGTGCCAGCAGTCTCCGGGCATCGAACACCGGGGAGCTGTTTTTT.

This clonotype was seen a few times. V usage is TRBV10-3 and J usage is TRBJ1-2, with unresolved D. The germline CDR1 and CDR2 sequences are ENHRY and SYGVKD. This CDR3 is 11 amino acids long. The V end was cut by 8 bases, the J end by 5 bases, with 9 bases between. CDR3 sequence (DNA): TGTGCCATCCCCTCTGGGTATGGCTACACCTTC. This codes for CAIPSGYGYTF.